The sequence of this TCR beta chain was determined in a study of blood T cell repertoires in COVID-19. Study summary: The United States, Italy and Spain provided the acute and convalescent COVID-19 samples.

In the original workflow: Counts of nucleated cells, estimated from reference gene primer amplification, were obtained. Assay: immunoSEQ multiplex PCR; the TCRdb copy retains only in-frame clones and omits some. V, J and clone size derive from that table, while D and trimming were established from the DNA sequence. Here the sample spans 300,000 or so clones, about nine tenths being singletons. The CDR3 extends over 13 amino acids. V was clipped by 3 bases and J by 1 base, with 6 bases between them. Sequencing was done on a sample of peripheral blood. The chain links TRBV12-3 or TRBV12-4 to TRBJ1-1; no reliable D call. The origin of this receptor is a woman under 40 with COVID-19, enrolled during active disease. CDR3 protein: CASSFFRNTEAFF. DNA for the CDR3: TGTGCCAGCAGTTTTTTCAGGAACACTGAAGCTTTCTTT.